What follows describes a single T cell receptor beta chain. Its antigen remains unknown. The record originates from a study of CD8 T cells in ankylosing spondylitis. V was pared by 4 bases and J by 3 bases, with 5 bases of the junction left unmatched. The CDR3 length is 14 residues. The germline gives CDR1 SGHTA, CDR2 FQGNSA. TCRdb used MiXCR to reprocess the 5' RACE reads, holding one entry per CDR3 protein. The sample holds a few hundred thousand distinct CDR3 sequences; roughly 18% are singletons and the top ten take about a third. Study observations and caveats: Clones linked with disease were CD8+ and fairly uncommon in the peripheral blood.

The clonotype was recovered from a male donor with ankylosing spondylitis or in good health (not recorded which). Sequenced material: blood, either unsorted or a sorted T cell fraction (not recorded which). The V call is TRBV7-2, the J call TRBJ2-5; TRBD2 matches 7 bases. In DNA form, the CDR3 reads TGTGCCAGCAGCTGGTTGAGCGGGGAAGAGACCCAGTACTTC. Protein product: CASSWLSGEETQYF. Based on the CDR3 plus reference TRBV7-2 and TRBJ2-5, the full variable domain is GAGVSQSPSNKVTEKGKDVELRCDPISGHTALYWYRQSLGQGLEFLIYFQGNSAPDKSGLPSDRFSAERTGGSVSTLTIQRTQQEDSAVYLCASSWLSGEETQYFGPGTRLLVL.